The T cell receptor (beta chain) under discussion was sequenced for a study of cytomegalovirus exposure and HLA in healthy donors. Study results and caveats: Prediction of most subjects' HLA-A and HLA-B alleles by TCR beta sequences was reportedly accurate. The classifier reportedly diagnosed cytomegalovirus status with high sensitivity and specificity.

CDR1 and CDR2 (germline): SGHDT, YYEEEE. V was clipped by 4 bases and J by 2 bases, with 11 bases between them. The CDR3 loop spans 14 amino acids. 13 Jbeta primers and 60 Vbeta primers were used for the PCR. Profiled with immunoSEQ multiplex PCR; TCRdb holds only in-frame clones, not every one. The profile covers a few hundred thousand clones, with 70% to 85% appearing a single time and 0.2% to 0.25% taken by the ten largest. This clone was counted a few times. The antigen is unknown. The J gene is TRBJ2-3, the V gene TRBV5-6; D possibly corresponds to TRBD2 (5 bases). This receptor was identified in a girl aged 2-10 years in good health and CMV-seronegative. Sequencing was performed on PBMCs. CDR3 nucleotides: TGTGCCAGCAGCCCCGGACTTGACACAGATACGCAGTATTTT. Its protein is CASSPGLDTDTQYF.